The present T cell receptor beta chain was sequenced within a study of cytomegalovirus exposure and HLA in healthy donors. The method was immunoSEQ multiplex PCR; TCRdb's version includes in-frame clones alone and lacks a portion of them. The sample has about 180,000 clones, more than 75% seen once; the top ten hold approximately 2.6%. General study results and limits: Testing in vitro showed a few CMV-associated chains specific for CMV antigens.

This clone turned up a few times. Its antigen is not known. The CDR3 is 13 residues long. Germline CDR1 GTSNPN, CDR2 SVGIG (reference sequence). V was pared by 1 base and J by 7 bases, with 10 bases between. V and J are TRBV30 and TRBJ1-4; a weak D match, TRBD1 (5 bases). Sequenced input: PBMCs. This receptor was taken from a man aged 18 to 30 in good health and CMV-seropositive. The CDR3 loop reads CAWSGGDGEKLFF. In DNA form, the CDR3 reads TGTGCCTGGAGTGGCGGGGACGGTGAAAAACTGTTTTTT.